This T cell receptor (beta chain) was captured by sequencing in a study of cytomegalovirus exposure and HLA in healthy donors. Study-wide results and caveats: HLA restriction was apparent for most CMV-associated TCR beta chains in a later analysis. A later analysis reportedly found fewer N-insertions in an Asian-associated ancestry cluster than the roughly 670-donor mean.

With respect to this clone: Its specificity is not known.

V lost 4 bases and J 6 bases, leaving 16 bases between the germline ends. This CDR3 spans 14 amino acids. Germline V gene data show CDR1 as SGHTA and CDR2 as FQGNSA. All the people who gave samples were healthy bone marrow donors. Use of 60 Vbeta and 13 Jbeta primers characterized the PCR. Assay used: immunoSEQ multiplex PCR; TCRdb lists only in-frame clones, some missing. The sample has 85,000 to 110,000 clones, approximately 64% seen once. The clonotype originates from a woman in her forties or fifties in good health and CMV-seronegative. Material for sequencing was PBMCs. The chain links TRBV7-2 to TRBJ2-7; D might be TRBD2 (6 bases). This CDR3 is CASSSTGLHFEQYF. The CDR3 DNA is TGTGCCAGCAGCTCAACGGGACTCCATTTCGAGCAGTACTTC.